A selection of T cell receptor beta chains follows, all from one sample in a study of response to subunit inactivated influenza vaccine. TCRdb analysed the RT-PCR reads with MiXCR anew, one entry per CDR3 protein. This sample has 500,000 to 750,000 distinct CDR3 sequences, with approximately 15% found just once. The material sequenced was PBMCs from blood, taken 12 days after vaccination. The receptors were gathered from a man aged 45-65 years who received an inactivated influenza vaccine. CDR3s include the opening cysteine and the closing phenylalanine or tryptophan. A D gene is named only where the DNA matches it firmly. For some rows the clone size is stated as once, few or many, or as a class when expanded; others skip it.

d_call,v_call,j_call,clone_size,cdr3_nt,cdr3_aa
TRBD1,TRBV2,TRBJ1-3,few,TGTGCCAGCACCCTGAGAGGACAGGGGGGCCGAGGACTGGAAAACACCATATATTTT,CASTLRGQGGRGLENTIYF
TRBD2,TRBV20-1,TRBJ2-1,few,TGCAGTGTTGACCCCGGGACTAGCGGGAGATGGTCCTACAATGAGCAGTTCTTC,CSVDPGTSGRWSYNEQFF
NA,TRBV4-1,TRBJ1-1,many,TGCGCCAGCAGCCAGCACCCGCAGGGAGACACTGAAGCTTTCTTT,CASSQHPQGDTEAFF
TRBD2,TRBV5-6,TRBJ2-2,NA,TGTGCCAGCAGCAAAGGGACTAGCGGGAGCAGAACCGGGGAGCTGTTTTTT,CASSKGTSGSRTGELFF
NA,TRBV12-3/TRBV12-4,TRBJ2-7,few,TGTGCCAGCAGAGGGGACCAAGCGGGTCTTTCCGAGCAGTACTTC,CASRGDQAGLSEQYF
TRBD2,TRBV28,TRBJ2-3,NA,TGTGCCAGCAGTAGGGAGGGAGGTAGAAGCACAGATACGCAGTATTTT,CASSREGGRSTDTQYF
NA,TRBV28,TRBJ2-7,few,TGTGCCAGCAGGCCTTTTGTGTACGACGAGCAGTACTTC,CASRPFVYDEQYF
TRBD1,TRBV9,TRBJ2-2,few,TGTGCCAGCAGCGTAGAGGGACAGGGGACCGGGGAGCTGTTTTTT,CASSVEGQGTGELFF
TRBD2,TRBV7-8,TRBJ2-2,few,TGTGCCAGCAGCTTGTTAGCGGGGAGCCTGGACACCGGGGAGCTGTTTTTT,CASSLLAGSLDTGELFF
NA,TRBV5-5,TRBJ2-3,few,TGTGCCAGCACCCTGGGCCTCGGATGGTATTTT,CASTLGLGWYF
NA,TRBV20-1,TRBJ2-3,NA,TGCAGTGGCCAGCGGGCCCGCGCAGATACGCAGTATTTT,CSGQRARADTQYF
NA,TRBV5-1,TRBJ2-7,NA,TGCGCCAGCAGCTTGGAGTGGACTTACGAGCAGTACTTC,CASSLEWTYEQYF
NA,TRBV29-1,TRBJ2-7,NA,TGCAGCGTACGGGACTCCCACTCCTACGAGCAGTACTTC,CSVRDSHSYEQYF
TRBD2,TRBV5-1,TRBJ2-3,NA,TGCGCCAGCAGCCTTAGCGGGGGGGCGGCAGATACGCAGTATTTT,CASSLSGGAADTQYF
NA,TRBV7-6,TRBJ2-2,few,TGTGCCAGCAGCTTAGGGGTAGGCGGCGGGGAGCTGTTTTTT,CASSLGVGGGELFF
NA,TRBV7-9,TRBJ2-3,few,TGTGCCAGCAGCTTAAGGGACCCTCAAGCAGATACGCAGTATTTT,CASSLRDPQADTQYF
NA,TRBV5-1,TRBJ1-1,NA,TGCGCCAGCAGCTTGGCCGGCACGGACATCAACACTGAAGCTTTCTTT,CASSLAGTDINTEAFF
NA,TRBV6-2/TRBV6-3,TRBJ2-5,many,TGTGCCAGCAGTCCACGATACTCCCCCAGCCGAGGCGCAGACAGGGAGACCCAGTACTTC,CASSPRYSPSRGADRETQYF